One TCR beta chain is described in this entry. The target antigen is unknown. MiXCR, run by TCRdb on the 5' RACE reads, gives a single entry per CDR3 protein. This table has over 55,000 distinct CDR3 sequences, around a quarter appearing once. Points from the study as a whole: Tumor memory CD4+ T cell TCR gene usage clustered with blood and lymph node memory CD4+ cells and lymph node naive CD4+ cells. Tumor-infiltrating Treg TCR alpha and beta sequences overlapped most with tumor naive CD4+ T cells, then blood naive.

Memory CD4+ T cells were sorted as CD4+CD45RO+CD25- cells. The specimen was tumor-infiltrating memory CD4+ T cells sorted from the breast tumor. Subset described: memory CD4+ T cells, CD4+CD45RO+CD25-. The source of this sequence is a female donor with breast cancer.

The CDR3 nucleotides are TGTGCCAGCAGCTTTGGGGGACTCTCCTACGAGCAGTACTTC. This gives the protein CASSFGGLSYEQYF. The rearrangement joins TRBV7-8 to TRBJ2-7, with TRBD2 as a possible D gene (6 bases). Trimming left V 3 bases short and J 0 bases short, with 9 bases between. The germline CDR1 and CDR2 sequences are SGHVS and FQNEAQ. The CDR3 runs 14 residues.